Included here is one T cell receptor beta chain sequence, with context. Looked up from germline, CDR1 is SEHNR and CDR2 is FQNEAQ (reference sequence). This CDR3 is 16 amino acids long. J lost 5 bases, V lost 5 bases, and 11 bases had no gene match. The data are from a study of blood T cell repertoires in COVID-19. About the study: The United States, Italy and Spain provided the acute and convalescent COVID-19 samples. In each case, the material was cDNA or gDNA derived from T cells, B-cell-depleted T cells, or PBMCs.

Method: immunoSEQ multiplex PCR; TCRdb's copy keeps in-frame clones and lacks some. The sample lists approximately 40,000 clones, 70% to 90% occurring once. This TCR was sampled from a human donor in a cohort sampled during active COVID-19. Sequencing used peripheral blood. V and J are TRBV7-9 and TRBJ1-1; 10 nucleotides align to TRBD1. The CDR3 region has the DNA TGTGCCAGCAGCCCGAGACAGGGGGCGCTTAATACTGAAGCTTTCTTT. It specifies CASSPRQGALNTEAFF.